The T cell receptor (beta chain) described here comes from a study of beta chain features in type 1 diabetes. CDR1 SEHNR and CDR2 FQNEAQ come from the germline V gene (reference sequence). This CDR3 is built from 14 residues. Trimming shortened V by 5 bases and J by 6 bases, and 11 bases separated the two germline ends. Of note for this clone: Its antigen is undetermined.

A sort by CD45RO/CCR7/CD25/CD127/CD95/CD27 yielded CD4+ naive, central memory, regulatory and stem cell-like memory cells. Study-level points and caveats: In every one of the four CD4+ subsets, TCRB CDR3s were moderately but significantly shorter in Type 1 diabetes patients. Comparison showed that naive, central memory and Treg TCRB repertoires appeared more similar among patients than among healthy donors. Sequencing of cDNA might inflate the share of cells that strongly express TCR. When VDJ junctions were examined, type 1 diabetes patients showed fewer insertions and more deletions.

The authors reverse transcribed all of the isolated RNA, so sequencing captured expressed TCRB transcripts. Clones were sequenced by immunoSEQ multiplex PCR, and TCRdb holds only the in-frame ones, with some missing. The table has 200,000 to 250,000 clones, approximately 13% seen once; the top ten hold 0.015% to 0.02%. V gene TRBV7-9 combines with J gene TRBJ1-6; TRBD1 is a possible D gene (6 bases). Sequencing used naive CD4+ T cells from blood. This TCR came from a man under 40 with type 1 diabetes. The CDR3 DNA is TGTGCCAGCAGCCCGGGACAACTTAATTCACCCCTCCACTTT. Translated, it gives CASSPGQLNSPLHF.